This T cell receptor (beta chain) is drawn from a study of T cell responses to AZD1222 COVID-19 vaccine. Study-level findings and limits: CD4 TCRs covered the whole spike, strongest at regions 160-218 and 743-854. Baseline testing showed seropositivity in only five or six AZD1222 recipients.

Produced via immunoSEQ multiplex PCR; TCRdb's table is partial and in-frame only. Seen here are some 100,000 clones, about 88% observed once, and the top ten hold roughly a sixth. This clone was seen a handful of times. Its antigen is unidentified. The CDR3 length is 11 residues. Germline loops: CDR1 SQVTM, CDR2 ANQGSEA. Trimming took off 6 bases at V and 6 bases at J, with 11 bases between the two ends. The sequence came from an adult in good health. Sample: peripheral blood, taken on day 0 of AZD1222 vaccination. The chain uses TRBV29-1 and TRBJ1-1; a weak D match, TRBD1 (5 bases). The CDR3 DNA reads as TGCAGCGTCACGAGGGACCCTGAAGCTTTCTTT. Translating it yields CSVTRDPEAFF. The full variable domain, rest sourced from reference TRBV29-1 and TRBJ1-1, is SAVISQKPSRDICQRGTSLTIQCQVDSQVTMMFWYRQQPGQSLTLIATANQGSEATYESGFVIDKFPISRPNLTFSTLTVSNMSPEDSSIYLCSVTRDPEAFFGQGTRLTVV.